This record concerns one T cell receptor beta chain sequence. Its matching antigen is unknown. This sample stems from a study of T cell repertoires in cytomegalovirus infection. Across the whole study: Indicated by public TCR beta signatures were CMV infection and matching HLA type. Whole-study results and caveats: CMV carriers with the relevant HLA were identified by cumulative public TCR beta family frequency.

TCRdb independently ran MiXCR on the reads; one entry per CDR3 protein. The repertoire holds a few hundred thousand distinct CDR3 sequences, over 8% seen once, with roughly 16% in the top ten. Trimming took off 0 bases at V and 0 bases at J, with 6 bases between the two ends. CDR3 length equals 14 residues. Sequenced input: PBMCs. V gene TRBV12-3 or TRBV12-4 combines with J gene TRBJ2-7; possibly TRBD2 for D (5 bases). This TCR derives from a human donor in good health (CMV status not recorded). Some clones in this sample may be carry-over from other donors' samples. CDR3 bases: TGTGCCAGCAGTTTAGCGCGGGCCTCCTACGAGCAGTACTTC. Its translation: CASSLARASYEQYF.